The 28 T cell receptor beta chains presented below share a single source sample, sequenced in a study of blood T cell repertoires in COVID-19. Profiling relied on immunoSEQ multiplex PCR, and the TCRdb table lists in-frame clones only, not all of them. The data contain 84,000 or so clones, 82% of them seen just once; the ten biggest clones take up 0.95% to 1.5%. The specimen was peripheral blood. These receptors originate from a woman older than 75 with acute or convalescent COVID-19.

The V gene is TRBV12-3 or TRBV12-4, the J gene TRBJ1-5, with no clear D. Trimming took 6 bases from V and 1 from J, leaving 7 bases between them. The CDR3 length is 13 residues. Here the CDR3 reads CASRQTSNQPQHF. In DNA form, the CDR3 reads TGTGCCAGCAGACAAACGAGCAATCAGCCCCAGCATTTT.

The J gene is TRBJ1-1, the V gene TRBV2; the D is unclear. Trimming removed 3 bases at V and 8 bases at J, with 7 bases between. Germline-derived CDR1 and CDR2 are SNHLY and FYNNEI. CDR3 length: 11 residues. Here the CDR3 reads CASSEFQEAFF. CDR3 bases: TGTGCCAGCAGTGAGTTTCAGGAAGCTTTCTTT.

The rearrangement uses TRBV4-1 and TRBJ1-6; unclear D gene. V was clipped by 0 bases and J by 0 bases, with 12 bases between them. CDR1 and CDR2 (germline): MGHRA, YSYEKL. The CDR3 consists of 18 residues. The CDR3, as DNA: TGCGCCAGCAGCCAAGAAACGCCCCCGAGCTCCTATAATTCACCCCTCCACTTT. Its translation is CASSQETPPSSYNSPLHF.

The chain recombines TRBV18 with TRBJ2-1; 11 bases fit TRBD2. This CDR3 is 14 amino acids long. V was pared by 6 bases and J by 6 bases, with 4 bases of the junction left unmatched. CDR1 and CDR2 (germline): KGHSH, LQKENI. CDR3 sequence: CASSPGLAGNEQFF. The CDR3, as DNA: TGTGCCAGCTCTCCCGGACTAGCGGGCAATGAGCAGTTCTTC.

The chain recombines TRBV18 with TRBJ1-2; 7 bases are a match to TRBD1. Germline assignment: CDR1 KGHSH and CDR2 LQKENI. With 4 bases clipped from V and 2 bases from J, the junction kept 4 bases outside the gene matches. This CDR3 spans 14 amino acids. CDR3 amino acids: CASSLGTANYGYTF. In DNA, the CDR3 is TGTGCCAGCTCACTAGGGACAGCCAACTATGGCTACACCTTC.

V and J are TRBV6-5 and TRBJ1-4; TRBD1 agrees at 12 bases. The V gene end was trimmed by 7 bases and the J gene end by 8 bases; junction bases not matched to a gene: 8. CDR3 length equals 15 residues. Germline assignment: CDR1 MNHEY and CDR2 SVGAGI. Here the CDR3 reads CASTLGGQGAEKLFF. Here the CDR3 DNA reads TGTGCCAGCACCCTTGGGGGACAGGGGGCCGAAAAACTGTTTTTT.

In DNA form, the CDR3 reads TGTGCCAGCAGTTACACAGGGGCCGCATATGGCTACACCTTC. Translating it yields CASSYTGAAYGYTF. The rearrangement uses TRBV6-5 and TRBJ1-2, with 7 bases identical to TRBD1. The CDR3 has 14 residues. The germline V gene has CDR1 MNHEY and CDR2 SVGAGI. The junction had 5 bases not matched to a gene; V was cut back by 2 bases and J by 5 bases.

The genes are TRBV11-2 and TRBJ2-3; TRBD2 might be the D (6 bases). The CDR3 runs to 14 residues. From germline, CDR1 is SGHAT and CDR2 FQNNGV. Deletions cut 5 bases from V and 10 bases from J, with 19 bases between. The CDR3 DNA reads TGTGCCAGCAGCGGCTGGACCGGCACGGGAGCGCAGTATTTT. Protein: CASSGWTGTGAQYF. The variable domain in full, completed from reference TRBV11-2 and TRBJ2-3, reads EAGVAQSPRYKIIEKRQSVAFWCNPISGHATLYWYQQILGQGPKLLIQFQNNGVVDDSQLPKDRFSAERLKGVDSTLKIQPAKLEDSAVYLCASSGWTGTGAQYFGPGTRLTVL.

This clone was observed once. The genes are TRBV2 and TRBJ2-7; 9 nucleotides match TRBD1. CDR3 length: 15 amino acids. Germline CDR1 SNHLY, CDR2 FYNNEI. J was trimmed by 2 bases and V by 3 bases; bases with no gene match: 5. The CDR3 here is CASSDQTGGPYEQYF. CDR3 nucleotides: TGTGCCAGCAGTGATCAGACAGGGGGGCCCTACGAGCAGTACTTC.

A few counts support this clone. The chain couples TRBV6-1 to TRBJ1-2; possibly TRBD1 for D (5 bases). Germline-derived CDR1 and CDR2 are MNHNS and SASEGT. The V gene lost 2 bases and the J gene lost 4 bases, with 11 bases spanning the gap. The CDR3 spans 14 residues. Written as DNA, the CDR3 is TGTGCCAGCAGTGAATTGCAGGGCATCTATGGCTACACCTTC. Its protein is CASSELQGIYGYTF.

The CDR3 is CASVATGLNTEAFF. As DNA, the CDR3 is TGCGCCAGCGTTGCGACAGGTCTGAACACTGAAGCTTTCTTT. The V and J genes are TRBV10-2 and TRBJ1-1; TRBD1 might be the D (6 bases). Between the trimmed V and J ends, which lost 8 bases and 0 bases, there was a span of 13 bases. In germline, CDR1 is WSHSY, CDR2 SAAADI. This CDR3 has 14 residues.

This clone was counted only a few times. The CDR3 sequence: CASSHGLYEQYF. The CDR3 nucleotides read TGTGCCAGCAGTCACGGACTTTACGAGCAGTACTTC. V and J are TRBV6-5 and TRBJ2-7, with D possibly TRBD2 on 5 matching bases. V lost 5 bases to trimming and J lost 4 bases, with 9 bases between them. Germline V gene lookup returns CDR1 MNHEY and CDR2 SVGAGI. The CDR3 loop spans 12 amino acids.

The rearrangement links TRBV19 to TRBJ1-5; the match to TRBD1 covers 8 bases. With V trimmed by 4 bases and J by 8 bases, 19 bases remained unmatched. Looked up from germline, CDR1 is LNHDA and CDR2 is SQIVND (reference sequence). The CDR3 covers 18 residues. Here the CDR3 reads CASSNRPGGQGLTKPQHF. CDR3 in DNA: TGTGCCAGTAGTAATAGACCCGGAGGACAGGGTTTAACGAAGCCCCAGCATTTT.

The V and J genes are TRBV19 and TRBJ1-5; maybe TRBD1 (5 bases). This CDR3 region has 15 residues. Looked up from germline, CDR1 is LNHDA and CDR2 is SQIVND (reference sequence). V dropped 11 bases and J dropped 1 base, with 18 bases sitting between them. The CDR3 coding sequence is TGTGCCGTGGGGCGCGGGGCTTACAGCAATCAGCCCCAGCATTTT. Encoded protein: CAVGRGAYSNQPQHF.

This clone was seen a single time. The chain carries TRBV3-1 (or the pseudogene TRBV3-2) and TRBJ1-5, with D perhaps TRBD1 (6 bases). The length of the CDR3 is 14 residues. Germline values: CDR1 LGHDT, CDR2 YNNKEL (reference sequence). Trimming removed 3 bases from V and 4 bases from J, with 10 bases in between. The CDR3 sequence: CASSHNRDNQPQHF. As DNA, the CDR3 is TGTGCCAGCAGCCATAACAGGGATAATCAGCCCCAGCATTTT.

This rearrangement joins TRBV12-3 or TRBV12-4 to TRBJ1-4; D is undetermined. The CDR3 spans 13 residues. Trimming stripped 2 bases from V and 8 bases from J, with 9 bases between. CDR3 in DNA: TGTGCCAGCAGTTTACGGGGAGAAGAAAAACTGTTTTTT. Amino acids: CASSLRGEEKLFF.

V usage is TRBV3-1 (or the pseudogene TRBV3-2) and J usage is TRBJ1-1; the D gene is possibly TRBD1 (6 bases). CDR1 is LGHDT and CDR2 is YNNKEL in the germline V gene (reference sequence). Trimming took 5 bases from V and 11 from J, leaving 15 bases between them. The CDR3 runs to 12 residues. CDR3 nucleotide sequence: TGTGCCAGCAGCGGGGCAGGGGAGCCGGCTTTCTTT. Translated: CASSGAGEPAFF.

This rearrangement joins TRBV9 to TRBJ1-2; D is uncertain. V dropped 0 bases and J dropped 1 base, with 4 bases sitting between them. The germline V gene encodes CDR1 SGDLS and CDR2 YYNGEE. The CDR3 extends over 13 amino acids. This chain's CDR3 is CASSVVSNYGYTF. The CDR3 DNA reads as TGTGCCAGCAGCGTAGTCAGTAACTATGGCTACACCTTC.

V usage is TRBV6-1 and J usage is TRBJ2-7; the match to TRBD2 covers 11 bases. Germline lookup yields CDR1 MNHNS and CDR2 SASEGT. V lost 2 bases and J lost 2; bases outside the gene matches: 5. The CDR3 totals 16 residues. The CDR3 region has the DNA TGTGCCAGCAGTGAATATAGTAGCGGGAGGGCCTACGAGCAGTACTTC. It encodes CASSEYSSGRAYEQYF.

The rearrangement links TRBV5-1 to TRBJ2-7, with 11 bases aligning to TRBD2. V dropped 0 bases and J dropped 7; count of bases not matched to a gene: 21. CDR3 length: 20 residues. Germline CDR1 reads SGHRS; CDR2 reads YFSETQ. Here the CDR3 reads CASSLGTLAGENSEREEQYF. The CDR3 nucleotides read TGCGCCAGCAGCTTGGGTACACTAGCGGGAGAAAATAGTGAAAGGGAGGAGCAGTACTTC.

The chain is built from TRBV25-1 and TRBJ1-4; perhaps TRBD1 as D (6 bases). Between the trimmed V and J ends, which lost 5 bases and 10 bases, there was a span of 20 bases. CDR1 is MGHDK, CDR2 SYGVNS, per germline. This CDR3 contains 15 residues. CDR3 bases: TGTGCCAGCAGTAAATCGTGGACAGCCGACGGAAAACTGTTTTTT. It translates to CASSKSWTADGKLFF. Variable domain in full (rest from reference TRBV25-1 and TRBJ1-4): EADIYQTPRYLVIGTGKKITLECSQTMGHDKMYWYQQDPGMELHLIHYSYGVNSTEKGDLSSESTVSRIRTEHFPLTLESARPSHTSQYLCASSKSWTADGKLFFGSGTQLSVL.

The chain is built from TRBV2 and TRBJ2-5, with 7 positions matching TRBD2. This CDR3 region has 15 residues. The germline V gene encodes CDR1 SNHLY and CDR2 FYNNEI. The junction had 13 bases not matched to a gene; V was cut back by 7 bases and J by 5 bases. This chain's CDR3 is CASTQNWGGGETQYF. The CDR3 DNA sequence: TGTGCCAGCACCCAGAACTGGGGGGGTGGGGAGACCCAGTACTTC.

V is TRBV6-1 and J is TRBJ2-1; TRBD1 matches at 10 bases. After removal of 2 bases from V and 5 bases from J, the junction contained 3 bases not matched to a gene. CDR3 length: 15 residues. Germline CDR1 is MNHNS and CDR2 is SASEGT. The CDR3 DNA reads as TGTGCCAGCAGTGAATGGGGACAGGGGAACAATGAGCAGTTCTTC. Translated: CASSEWGQGNNEQFF.

This clone was seen a single time. V gene TRBV19 combines with J gene TRBJ1-5; the D gene is possibly TRBD1 (6 bases). Trimming removed 6 bases from V and 3 bases from J, with 18 bases in between. Germline V gene data show CDR1 as LNHDA and CDR2 as SQIVND (reference sequence). The length of the CDR3 is 16 residues. In DNA form, the CDR3 reads TGTGCCAGTAGAGGAGACGGGCAGGGACACAATCAGCCCCAGCATTTT. Translating gives CASRGDGQGHNQPQHF.

This clone was picked up a small number of times. V gene TRBV9 combines with J gene TRBJ1-2; TRBD1 might be the D (5 bases). V lost 3 bases and J lost 3, with 12 bases in between. The CDR3 spans 14 residues. Germline-derived CDR1 and CDR2 are SGDLS and YYNGEE. This CDR3 reads CASSAPPTDYGYTF. The CDR3, as DNA: TGTGCCAGCAGCGCCCCCCCGACAGACTATGGCTACACCTTC.

This clone was recorded once. The chain combines TRBV28 with TRBJ2-7, with 8 nucleotides matching TRBD2. The trim removed 5 bases at V and 5 bases at J, leaving 8 bases unmatched. CDR3 length: 14 residues. Germline assignment: CDR1 MDHEN and CDR2 SYDVKM. DNA for the CDR3: TGTGCCAGCAGTCGCCGCAGCGGGAGCCACGAGCAGTACTTC. This encodes CASSRRSGSHEQYF.

The gene calls are TRBV6-2 or TRBV6-3 and TRBJ1-1; 7 bases map to TRBD1. Per germline, CDR1 MNHEY and CDR2 SVGEGT. Trimming cost V 2 bases and J 7 bases; bases outside gene matches: 10. This CDR3 has 15 residues. In DNA form, the CDR3 reads TGTGCCAGCAGTTACGGGGGGACAGTTGGCCTTGAAGCTTTCTTT. This gives the protein CASSYGGTVGLEAFF.

The V call is TRBV19, the J call TRBJ1-1; perhaps TRBD1 as D (6 bases). Germline CDR1 and CDR2: LNHDA and SQIVND (reference sequence). The CDR3 is 16 amino acids. V dropped 3 bases and J dropped 5 bases, with 19 bases sitting between them. The CDR3 DNA is TGTGCCAGTAGTATGACGGACAGCCCGGGTTGGACTGAAGCTTTCTTT. This encodes CASSMTDSPGWTEAFF.